Reported below is one TCR beta chain. What it recognizes is unknown. This sample stems from a study of tumor and adjacent non-tumor tissue in lung cancer. Study overall: The cohort had under 15 adenocarcinoma, a couple of squamous cell and 1 small cell patients. Findings and caveats of the study: Higher tumor TCR diversity was associated with shorter survival. Tumor tissue had significantly higher TCR diversity than normal lung. Normal lung showed higher cumulative top 100 clone frequency than tumor.

The CDR3 is made up of 12 amino acids. Trimming removed 9 bases at V and 9 bases at J, with 15 bases between. TCRbeta libraries were built with three rounds of nested PCR, modified from ARM-PCR. TCRdb passed the multiplex PCR reads through MiXCR, listing each CDR3 protein once. This sample yields 69,000 or so distinct CDR3 sequences, of which roughly 73% are seen a single time; 28% belongs to the top ten. This sample's RNA came from whole unsorted tissue. Sequencing was performed on lung tumor tissue. The receptor was derived from a man between 60 and 70 years old with non-small cell lung cancer. The rearrangement uses TRBV12-3 or TRBV12-4 and TRBJ2-1; D gene uncertain. Here the CDR3 reads CASSRQRIEQFF. CDR3 DNA sequence: TGTGCCAGTAGCCGTCAGAGGATTGAGCAGTTCTTC.